This section outlines one T cell receptor beta chain sequence together with its context. Donors with ophthalmopathy: moderate-to-severe activity, CAS ≥3, NOSPECS ≥4, duration under 3 months. Enrollment excluded any patients with other autoimmune diseases, uncontrolled infections, pregnancy or lactation. Clinical symptoms, serum thyroxine, TRAb, thyroid ultrasound and orbital computed tomography determined diagnosis. The record originates from a study of Graves' ophthalmopathy and Graves' hyperthyroidism. Study-level background: Untreated patients at initial diagnosis provided peripheral blood.

This CDR3 has 14 amino acids. CDR1 SGHRS and CDR2 YFSETQ come from the germline V gene. Trimming removed 4 bases from V and 7 bases from J, with 15 bases in between. Beta-chain TCR CDR3 regions were amplified from RNA transcripts. Amplification began with first-round RT-PCR using HTBI primers, then second-round multiplex PCR was performed. MiXCR was run by TCRdb on the multiplex PCR reads, yielding one entry per CDR3 protein. This sample has hundreds of thousands of distinct CDR3 sequences, with around 50% found just once. The clonotype was recovered from an adult man with Graves' ophthalmopathy. Sequencing was done on a sample of peripheral blood. This chain joins TRBV5-1 and TRBJ1-5; D is ambiguous. This chain's CDR3 is CASSTGSPEQPQHF. The CDR3 DNA reads TGCGCCAGCAGCACGGGTTCCCCGGAACAGCCCCAGCATTTT. The full variable domain, completed using reference TRBV5-1 and TRBJ1-5, is KAGVTQTPRYLIKTRGQQVTLSCSPISGHRSVSWYQQTPGQGLQFLFEYFSETQRNKGNFPGRFSGRQFSNSRSEMNVSTLELGDSALYLCASSTGSPEQPQHFGDGTRLSIL.